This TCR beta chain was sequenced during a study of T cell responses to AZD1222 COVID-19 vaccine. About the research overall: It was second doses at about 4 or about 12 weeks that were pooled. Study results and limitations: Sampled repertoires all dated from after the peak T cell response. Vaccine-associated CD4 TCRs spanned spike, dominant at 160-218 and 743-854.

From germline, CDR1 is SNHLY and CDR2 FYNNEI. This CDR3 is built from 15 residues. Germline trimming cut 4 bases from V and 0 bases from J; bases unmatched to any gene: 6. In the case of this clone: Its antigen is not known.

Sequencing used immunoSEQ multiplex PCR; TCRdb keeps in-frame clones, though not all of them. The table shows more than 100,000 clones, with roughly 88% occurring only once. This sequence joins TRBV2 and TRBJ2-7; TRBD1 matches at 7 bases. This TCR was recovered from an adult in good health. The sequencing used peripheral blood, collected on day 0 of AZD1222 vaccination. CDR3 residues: CASSVEEGASYEQYF. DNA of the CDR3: TGTGCCAGCAGTGTCGAAGAGGGGGCCTCCTACGAGCAGTACTTC.